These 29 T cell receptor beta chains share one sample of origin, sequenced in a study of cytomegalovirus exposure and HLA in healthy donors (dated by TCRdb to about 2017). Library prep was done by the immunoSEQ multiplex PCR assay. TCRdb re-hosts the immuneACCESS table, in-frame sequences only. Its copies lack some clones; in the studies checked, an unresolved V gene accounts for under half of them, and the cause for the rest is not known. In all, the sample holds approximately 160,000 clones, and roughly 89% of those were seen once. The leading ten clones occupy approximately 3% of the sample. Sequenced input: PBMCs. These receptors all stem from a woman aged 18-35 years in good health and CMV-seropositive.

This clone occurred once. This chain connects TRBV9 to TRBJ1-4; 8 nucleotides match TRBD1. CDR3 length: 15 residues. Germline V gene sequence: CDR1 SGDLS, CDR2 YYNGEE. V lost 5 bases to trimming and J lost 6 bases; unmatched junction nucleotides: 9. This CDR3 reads CASSLTGTGYEKLFF. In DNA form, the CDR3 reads TGTGCCAGCAGTCTAACCGGGACAGGATATGAAAAACTGTTTTTT.

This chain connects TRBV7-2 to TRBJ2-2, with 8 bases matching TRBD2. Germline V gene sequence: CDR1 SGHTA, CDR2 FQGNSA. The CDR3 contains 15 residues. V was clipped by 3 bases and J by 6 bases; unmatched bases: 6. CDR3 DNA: TGTGCCAGCAGCTTTGCGGGAGGTTTGCCCGGGGAGCTGTTTTTT. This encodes CASSFAGGLPGELFF.

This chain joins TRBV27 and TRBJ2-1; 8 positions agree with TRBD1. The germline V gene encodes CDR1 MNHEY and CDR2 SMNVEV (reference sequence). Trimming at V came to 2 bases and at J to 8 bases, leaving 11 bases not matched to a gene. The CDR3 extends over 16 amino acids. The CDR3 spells CASSLPAGGGKDEQFF. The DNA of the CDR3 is TGTGCCAGCAGTTTACCCGCAGGGGGCGGGAAAGATGAGCAGTTCTTC.

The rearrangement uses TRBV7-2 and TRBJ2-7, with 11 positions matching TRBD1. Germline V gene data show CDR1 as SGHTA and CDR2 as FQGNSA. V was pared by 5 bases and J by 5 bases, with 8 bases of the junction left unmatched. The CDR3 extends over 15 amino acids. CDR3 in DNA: TGTGCCAGCAGCGTTCCGGGACAGGGGGGCGACGAGCAGTACTTC. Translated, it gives CASSVPGQGGDEQYF.

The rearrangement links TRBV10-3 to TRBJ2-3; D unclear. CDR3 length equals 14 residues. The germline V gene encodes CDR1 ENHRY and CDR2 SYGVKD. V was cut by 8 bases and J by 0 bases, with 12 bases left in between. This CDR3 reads CAIGSGASTDTQYF. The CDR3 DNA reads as TGTGCCATCGGGTCAGGTGCTAGCACAGATACGCAGTATTTT.

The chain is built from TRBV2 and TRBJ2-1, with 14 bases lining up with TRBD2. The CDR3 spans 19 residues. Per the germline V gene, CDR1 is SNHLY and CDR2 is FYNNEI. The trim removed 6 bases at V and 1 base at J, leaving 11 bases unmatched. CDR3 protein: CASRQSGTSGGVSYNEQFF. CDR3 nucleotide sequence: TGTGCCAGCAGGCAATCCGGGACTAGCGGGGGAGTTTCCTACAATGAGCAGTTCTTC.

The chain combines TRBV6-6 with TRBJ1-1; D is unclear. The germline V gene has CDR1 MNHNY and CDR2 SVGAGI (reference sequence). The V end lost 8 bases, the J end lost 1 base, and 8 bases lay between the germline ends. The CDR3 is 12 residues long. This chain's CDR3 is CASREGNTEAFF. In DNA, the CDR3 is TGTGCCAGCCGTGAGGGGAACACTGAAGCTTTCTTT.

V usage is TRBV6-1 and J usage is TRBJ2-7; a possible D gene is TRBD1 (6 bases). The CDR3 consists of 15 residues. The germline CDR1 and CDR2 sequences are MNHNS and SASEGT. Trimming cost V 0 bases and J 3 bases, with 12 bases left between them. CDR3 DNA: TGTGCCAGCAGTGAAGCGCCCTTGGGACACTACGAGCAGTACTTC. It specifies CASSEAPLGHYEQYF.

This CDR3 reads CASSFRGSQYEQYF. The CDR3 DNA reads TGTGCCAGCAGCTTCCGCGGCAGCCAGTACGAGCAGTACTTC. This sequence joins TRBV7-2 and TRBJ2-7; D is unclear. Looked up from germline, CDR1 is SGHTA and CDR2 is FQGNSA. CDR3 size: 14 residues. V was clipped by 3 bases and J by 4 bases, with 13 bases between them.

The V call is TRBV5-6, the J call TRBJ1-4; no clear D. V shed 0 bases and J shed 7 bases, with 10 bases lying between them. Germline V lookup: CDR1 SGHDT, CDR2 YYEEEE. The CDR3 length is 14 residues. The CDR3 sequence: CASSLVLDPEKLFF. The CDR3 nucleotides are TGTGCCAGCAGCTTGGTCCTAGACCCTGAAAAACTGTTTTTT.

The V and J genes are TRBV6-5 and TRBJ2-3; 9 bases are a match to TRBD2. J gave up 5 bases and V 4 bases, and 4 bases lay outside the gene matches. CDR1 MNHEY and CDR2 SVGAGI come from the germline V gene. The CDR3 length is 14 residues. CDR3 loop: CASSSSGAGDTQYF. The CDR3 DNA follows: TGTGCCAGCAGTTCTAGCGGGGCAGGAGATACGCAGTATTTT.

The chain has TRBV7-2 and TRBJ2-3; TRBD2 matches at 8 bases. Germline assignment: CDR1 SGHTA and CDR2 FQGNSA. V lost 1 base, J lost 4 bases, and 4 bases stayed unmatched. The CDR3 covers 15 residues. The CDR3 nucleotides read TGTGCCAGCAGCTTAGGCGCGGGAGGCGCAGATACGCAGTATTTT. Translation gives CASSLGAGGADTQYF.

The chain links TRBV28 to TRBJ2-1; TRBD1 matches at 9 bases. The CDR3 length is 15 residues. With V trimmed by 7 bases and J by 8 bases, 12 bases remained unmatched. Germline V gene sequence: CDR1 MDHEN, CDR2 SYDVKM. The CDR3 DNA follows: TGTGCCAGCACCCCCTCCGGGACAGGGTCGGATGAGCAGTTCTTC. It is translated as CASTPSGTGSDEQFF.

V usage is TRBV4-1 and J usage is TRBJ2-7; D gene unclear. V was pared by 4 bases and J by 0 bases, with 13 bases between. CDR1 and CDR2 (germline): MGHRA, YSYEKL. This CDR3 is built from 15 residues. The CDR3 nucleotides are TGCGCCAGCAGCCCAACCCACAGAGCCTCCTACGAGCAGTACTTC. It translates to CASSPTHRASYEQYF.

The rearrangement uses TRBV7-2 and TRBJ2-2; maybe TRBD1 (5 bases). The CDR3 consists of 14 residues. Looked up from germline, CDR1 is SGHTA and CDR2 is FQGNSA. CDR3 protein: CASFRAGHGGELFF. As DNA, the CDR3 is TGTGCTAGCTTTAGGGCAGGACACGGCGGGGAGCTGTTTTTT.

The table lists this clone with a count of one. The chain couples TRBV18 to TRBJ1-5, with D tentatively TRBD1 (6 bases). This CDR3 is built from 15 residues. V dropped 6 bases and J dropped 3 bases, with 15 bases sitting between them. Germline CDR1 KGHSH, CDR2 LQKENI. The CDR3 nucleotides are TGTGCCAGCTCGCAGACGGGACAAGACAATCAGCCCCAGCATTTT. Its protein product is CASSQTGQDNQPQHF.

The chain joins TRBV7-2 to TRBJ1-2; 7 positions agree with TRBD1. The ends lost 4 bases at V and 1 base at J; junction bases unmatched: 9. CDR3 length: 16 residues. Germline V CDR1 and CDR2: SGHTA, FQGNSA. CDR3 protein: CASSSTGRMGNYGYTF. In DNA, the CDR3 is TGTGCCAGCAGCTCGACAGGGAGAATGGGTAACTATGGCTACACCTTC.

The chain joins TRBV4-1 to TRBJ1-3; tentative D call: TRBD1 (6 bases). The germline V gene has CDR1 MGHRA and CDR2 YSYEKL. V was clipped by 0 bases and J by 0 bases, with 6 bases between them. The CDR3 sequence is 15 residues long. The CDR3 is CASSQDRGSGNTIYF. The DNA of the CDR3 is TGCGCCAGCAGCCAAGACAGGGGCTCTGGAAACACCATATATTTT.

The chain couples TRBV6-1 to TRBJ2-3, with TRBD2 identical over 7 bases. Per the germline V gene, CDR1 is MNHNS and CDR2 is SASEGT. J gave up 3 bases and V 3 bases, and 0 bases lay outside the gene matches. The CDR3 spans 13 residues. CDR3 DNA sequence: TGTGCCAGCAGTGACGGGGGGACAGATACGCAGTATTTT. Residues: CASSDGGTDTQYF.

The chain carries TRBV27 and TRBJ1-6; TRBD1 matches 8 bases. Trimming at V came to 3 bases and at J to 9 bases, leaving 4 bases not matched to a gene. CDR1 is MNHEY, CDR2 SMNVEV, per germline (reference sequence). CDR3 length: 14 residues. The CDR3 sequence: CASSFPDRASPLHF. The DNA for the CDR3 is TGTGCCAGCAGTTTTCCGGACAGGGCTTCACCCCTCCACTTT.

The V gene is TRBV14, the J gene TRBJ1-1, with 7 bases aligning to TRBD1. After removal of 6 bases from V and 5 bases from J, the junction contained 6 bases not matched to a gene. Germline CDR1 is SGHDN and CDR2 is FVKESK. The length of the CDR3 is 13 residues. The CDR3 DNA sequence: TGTGCCAGCAGTGGAGGGGGCAGGACTGAAGCTTTCTTT. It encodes CASSGGGRTEAFF.

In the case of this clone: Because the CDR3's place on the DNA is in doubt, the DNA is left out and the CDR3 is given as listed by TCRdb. The CDR3 sequence is CASSFVAPGTGDEKYF. V and J are TRBV7-9 and TRBJ2-7; whether TRBD1, the table's D call, matches the DNA was not checked. The CDR3 length equals 16 residues, ends included. Germline CDR1 reads SEHNR; CDR2 reads FQNEAQ (reference sequence).

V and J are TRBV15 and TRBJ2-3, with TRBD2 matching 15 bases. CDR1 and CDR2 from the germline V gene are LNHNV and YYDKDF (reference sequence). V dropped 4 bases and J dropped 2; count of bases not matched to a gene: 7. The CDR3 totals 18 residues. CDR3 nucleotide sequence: TGTGCCACCAGCACTCCCGGGACTAGCGGGGGGACCACAGATACGCAGTATTTT. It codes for CATSTPGTSGGTTDTQYF.

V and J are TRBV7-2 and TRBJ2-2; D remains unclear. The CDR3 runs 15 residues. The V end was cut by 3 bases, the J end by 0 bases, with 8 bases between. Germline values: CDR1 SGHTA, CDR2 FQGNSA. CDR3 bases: TGTGCCAGCAGCTTTGGAGCCCCGAACACCGGGGAGCTGTTTTTT. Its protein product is CASSFGAPNTGELFF.

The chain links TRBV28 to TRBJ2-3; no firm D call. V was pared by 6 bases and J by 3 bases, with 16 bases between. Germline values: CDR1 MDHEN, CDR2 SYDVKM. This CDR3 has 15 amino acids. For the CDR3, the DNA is TGTGCCAGCAGCCTATTCAAACCCGGGACAGATACGCAGTATTTT. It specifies CASSLFKPGTDTQYF.

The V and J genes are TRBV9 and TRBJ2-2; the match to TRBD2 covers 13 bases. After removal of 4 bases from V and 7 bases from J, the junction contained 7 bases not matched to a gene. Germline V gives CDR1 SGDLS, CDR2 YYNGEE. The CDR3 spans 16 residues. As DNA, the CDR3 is TGTGCCAGCAGCCAGGGACTAGCGGGAAGGGGCGGGGAGCTGTTTTTT. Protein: CASSQGLAGRGGELFF.

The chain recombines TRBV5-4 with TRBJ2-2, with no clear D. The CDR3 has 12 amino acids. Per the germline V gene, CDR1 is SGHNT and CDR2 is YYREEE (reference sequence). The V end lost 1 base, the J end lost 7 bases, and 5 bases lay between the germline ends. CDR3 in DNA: TGTGCCAGCAGCTTGCCAGTCGGGGAGCTGTTTTTT. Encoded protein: CASSLPVGELFF.

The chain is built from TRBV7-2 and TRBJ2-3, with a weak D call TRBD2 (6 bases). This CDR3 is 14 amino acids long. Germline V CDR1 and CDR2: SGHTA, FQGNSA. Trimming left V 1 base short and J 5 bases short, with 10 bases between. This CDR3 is CASSLELAGDTQYF. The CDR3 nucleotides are TGTGCCAGCAGCTTAGAACTAGCCGGAGATACGCAGTATTTT.

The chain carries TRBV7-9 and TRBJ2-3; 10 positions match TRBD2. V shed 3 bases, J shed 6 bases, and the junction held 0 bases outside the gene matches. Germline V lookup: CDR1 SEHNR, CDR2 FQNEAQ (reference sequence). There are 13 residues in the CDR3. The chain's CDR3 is CASSFSGGDTQYF. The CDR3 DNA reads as TGTGCCAGCAGCTTTAGCGGGGGGGATACGCAGTATTTT.